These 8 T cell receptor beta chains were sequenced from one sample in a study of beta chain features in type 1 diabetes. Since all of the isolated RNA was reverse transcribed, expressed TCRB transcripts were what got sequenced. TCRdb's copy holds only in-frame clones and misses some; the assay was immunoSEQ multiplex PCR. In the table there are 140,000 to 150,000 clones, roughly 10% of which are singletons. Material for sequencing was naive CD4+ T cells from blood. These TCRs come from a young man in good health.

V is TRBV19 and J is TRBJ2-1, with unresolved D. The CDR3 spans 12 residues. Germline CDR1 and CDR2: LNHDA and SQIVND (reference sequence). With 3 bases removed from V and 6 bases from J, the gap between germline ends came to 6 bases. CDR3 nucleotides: TGTGCCAGTAGTATTAGTCGCAATGAGCAGTTCTTC. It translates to CASSISRNEQFF.

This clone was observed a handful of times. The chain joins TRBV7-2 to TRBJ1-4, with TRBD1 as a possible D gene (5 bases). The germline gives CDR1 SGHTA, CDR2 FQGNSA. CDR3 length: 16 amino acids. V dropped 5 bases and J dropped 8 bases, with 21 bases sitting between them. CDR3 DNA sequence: TGTGCCAGCAGCGGAAGGGGCCGGGCCTACGGGGAAAAACTGTTTTTT. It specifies CASSGRGRAYGEKLFF.

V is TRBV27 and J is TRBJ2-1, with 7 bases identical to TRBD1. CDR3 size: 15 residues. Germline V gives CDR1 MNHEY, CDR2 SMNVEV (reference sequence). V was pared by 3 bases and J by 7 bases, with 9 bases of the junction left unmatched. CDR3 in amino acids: CASSLDRSLINEQFF. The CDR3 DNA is TGTGCCAGCAGTTTGGACAGGTCATTGATAAATGAGCAGTTCTTC.

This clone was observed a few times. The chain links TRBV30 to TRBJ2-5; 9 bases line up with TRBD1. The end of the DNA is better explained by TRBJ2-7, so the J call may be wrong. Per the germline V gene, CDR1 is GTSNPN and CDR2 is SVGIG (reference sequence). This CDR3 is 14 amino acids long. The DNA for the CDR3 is TGTGCCCCCGAGGCCCGACAGGGGGTCAGCGAGCAGTACTTC. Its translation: CAPEARQGVSEQYF.

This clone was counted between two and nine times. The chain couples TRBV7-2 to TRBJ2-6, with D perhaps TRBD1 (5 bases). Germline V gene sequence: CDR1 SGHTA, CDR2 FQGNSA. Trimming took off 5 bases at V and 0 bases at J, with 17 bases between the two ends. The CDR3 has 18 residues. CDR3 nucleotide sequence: TGTGCCAGCAGCGTACAGGCTACCGCGAGCTCTGGGGCCAACGTCCTGACTTTC. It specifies CASSVQATASSGANVLTF.

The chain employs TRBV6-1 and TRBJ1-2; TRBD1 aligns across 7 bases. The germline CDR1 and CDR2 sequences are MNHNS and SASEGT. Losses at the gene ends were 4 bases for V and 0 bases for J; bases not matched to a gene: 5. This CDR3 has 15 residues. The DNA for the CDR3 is TGTGCCAGCAGTGCCGGGACAGCTGCTAACTATGGCTACACCTTC. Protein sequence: CASSAGTAANYGYTF.

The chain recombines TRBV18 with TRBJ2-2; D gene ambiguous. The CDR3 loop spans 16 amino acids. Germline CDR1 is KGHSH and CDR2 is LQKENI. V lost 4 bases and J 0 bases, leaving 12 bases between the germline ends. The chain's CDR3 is CASSRDNPANTGELFF. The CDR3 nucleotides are TGTGCCAGCTCACGCGACAATCCTGCGAACACCGGGGAGCTGTTTTTT.

The CDR3 loop is CASSYWTSGVTGELFF. The CDR3 coding sequence is TGTGCCAGCAGCTATTGGACTAGCGGGGTTACCGGGGAGCTGTTTTTT. The chain combines TRBV11-2 with TRBJ2-2; TRBD2 matches at 12 bases. Germline V CDR1 and CDR2: SGHAT, FQNNGV. The trim removed 4 bases at V and 5 bases at J, leaving 5 bases unmatched. This CDR3 has 16 residues.